The rows below give T cell receptor beta chains drawn from one sample of a study of cytomegalovirus exposure and HLA in healthy donors. Only in-frame clones appear in the TCRdb table, and some are missing; sequencing was by immunoSEQ multiplex PCR. The table lists approximately 73,000 clones, over 55% of them singletons. The sample consisted of PBMCs. Receptor source: a man under 40 in good health and CMV-seropositive. Each CDR3 is given without its conserved first and last residue. Fields, in order: D gene, clone size, V gene, CDR3 protein. A D gene is named only where the DNA matches it firmly. The size of a clone is reported for some rows only, either as once, few or many, or as a class for expanded clones.

TRBD2	NA	TRBV6-6	ASSYSGGGGTDTQY
TRBD1	NA	TRBV9	ASSVGGDSHFSSGANVLT
NA	NA	TRBV30	AWRGQLPYGYT
TRBD1	NA	TRBV6-1	ASREKTGSGDIQY
NA	NA	TRBV7-7	ASSQAPQETQY
NA	NA	TRBV29-1	SVDAGRGNSPLH
NA	NA	TRBV7-2	ASSWTHGGYEQY
NA	once	TRBV5-1	ASICQRDSGNTIY
NA	NA	TRBV4-1	ASSQDRALATETQY
TRBD2	NA	TRBV7-6	ASSHTSGSFGRDEQF
NA	few	TRBV15	ATSRGGFNYGYT
NA	NA	TRBV25-1	ASSATGDNQPQH
NA	NA	TRBV28	ASSLRQRGTGELF
NA	few	TRBV19	ASSERAGSTKNIQY
TRBD2	few	TRBV23-1	ASSQCGTISGWGETQY
NA	few	TRBV28	ASSTKGAWNQPQH
TRBD2	few	TRBV28	ASRASGGSSYEQY
TRBD2	few	TRBV30	AWRTTGTSNYEQY
NA	NA	TRBV10-3	AIRGVAPPREDTQY
NA	NA	TRBV6-4	ASSELADSYNEQF
NA	NA	TRBV6-1	ASSEDLWQGKQPQH
TRBD1	NA	TRBV10-2	ASSVGTGSLEQY
NA	NA	TRBV19	ASSIEGRGLDTQY
TRBD1	NA	TRBV2	ASGDRGRRQPQH
TRBD1	NA	TRBV28	ASRKTGTGEAF
NA	NA	TRBV5-4	ASSFSELASSSYEQY
NA	few	TRBV7-9	ASSLGLADETQY
NA	NA	TRBV11-1	ASSLGTWPYEQY
NA	NA	TRBV2	ASSEDGIVNSPLH
NA	NA	TRBV11-1	ASSLLRGAPSDTQY
TRBD1	NA	TRBV29-1	SVTGTGDEKLF
TRBD1	NA	TRBV12-5	ASGLVLGQGPHEQY
NA	NA	TRBV5-1	ASSLQGLSTGELF
NA	many	TRBV10-2	ATLGDNEKLF
TRBD1	NA	TRBV9	ASSAGGQGDYGYT
NA	NA	TRBV19	ASSIGGGQF
NA	few	TRBV5-4	ASSLGGRGEETQY
TRBD2	few	TRBV5-1	ASSLESSGSWETQY
NA	NA	TRBV6-4	ASSDTRIFSYEQY
TRBD1	few	TRBV6-1	ASSPTGANTEAF
TRBD1	NA	TRBV4-1	ASSPGQGANQPQH
TRBD2	few	TRBV6-8	ASSREGGEQF
NA	few	TRBV2	ASSEHPGTGELF
NA	NA	TRBV28	ASSLGSLRDTQY
TRBD2	NA	TRBV4-1	ASSPNRGANTGELF
TRBD2	NA	TRBV7-9	ASSLAGAGGQETQY
NA	once	TRBV9	ASSGRAADTQY
NA	few	TRBV7-9	ASSLSNEQY
TRBD1	NA	TRBV7-2	ASSADRGNQPQH
NA	NA	TRBV7-9	ASSYLGETQY
NA	NA	TRBV11-3	ASSLAANTGELF
NA	NA	TRBV6-4	ASSVGGDTDTQY
TRBD1	NA	TRBV27	ASSPGTDYEQY
TRBD1	NA	TRBV19	ASTLLGQGSNYGYT
TRBD2	NA	TRBV6-5	ASSRTSGTTYEQY
TRBD1	NA	TRBV7-3	ASSRQGQVGTGELF
NA	few	TRBV15	ATSRGHFSYEQY
TRBD2	NA	TRBV27	ASAGGYKNIQY
NA	NA	TRBV6-5	ASTDTNTGELF